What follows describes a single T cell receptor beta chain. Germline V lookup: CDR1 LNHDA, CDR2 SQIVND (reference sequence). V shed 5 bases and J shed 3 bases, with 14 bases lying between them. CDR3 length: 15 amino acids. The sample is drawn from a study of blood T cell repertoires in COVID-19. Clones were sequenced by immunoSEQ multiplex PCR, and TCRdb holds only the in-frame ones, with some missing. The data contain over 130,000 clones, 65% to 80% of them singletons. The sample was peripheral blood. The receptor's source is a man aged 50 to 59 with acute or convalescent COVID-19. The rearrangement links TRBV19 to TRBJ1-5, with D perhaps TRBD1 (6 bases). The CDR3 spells CASSVQGGVNQPQHF. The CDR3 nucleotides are TGTGCCAGTAGTGTACAGGGAGGGGTCAATCAGCCCCAGCATTTT.